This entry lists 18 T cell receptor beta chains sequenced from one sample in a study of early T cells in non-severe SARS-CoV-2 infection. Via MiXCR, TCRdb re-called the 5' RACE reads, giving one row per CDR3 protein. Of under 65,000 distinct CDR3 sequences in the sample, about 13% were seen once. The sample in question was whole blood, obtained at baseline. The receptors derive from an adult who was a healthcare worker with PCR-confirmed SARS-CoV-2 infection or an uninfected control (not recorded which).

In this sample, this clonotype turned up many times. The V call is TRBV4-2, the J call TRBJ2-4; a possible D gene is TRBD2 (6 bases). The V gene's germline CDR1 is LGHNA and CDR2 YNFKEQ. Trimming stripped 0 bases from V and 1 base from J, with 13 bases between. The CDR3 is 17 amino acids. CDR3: CASSQELAGGAKNIQYF. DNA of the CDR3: TGTGCCAGCAGCCAAGAACTAGCTGGAGGGGCCAAAAACATTCAGTACTTC.

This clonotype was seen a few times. CDR3 amino acids: CASSSTSGGRTDTQYF. CDR3 sequence (DNA): TGTGCCAGCAGCTCAACTAGCGGGGGGAGGACAGATACGCAGTATTTT. The rearrangement uses TRBV11-2 and TRBJ2-3, with TRBD2 matching 12 bases. The CDR3 length is 16 residues. The ends lost 4 bases at V and 3 bases at J; junction bases unmatched: 5. The germline V gene encodes CDR1 SGHAT and CDR2 FQNNGV.

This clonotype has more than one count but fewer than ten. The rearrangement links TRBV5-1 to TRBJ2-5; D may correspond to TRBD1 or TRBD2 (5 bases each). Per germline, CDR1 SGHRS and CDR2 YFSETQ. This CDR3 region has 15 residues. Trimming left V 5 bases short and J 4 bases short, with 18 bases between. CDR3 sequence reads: CASRRDQPSGETQYF. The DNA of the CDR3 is TGCGCCAGCAGACGGGACCAACCGTCTGGAGAGACCCAGTACTTC. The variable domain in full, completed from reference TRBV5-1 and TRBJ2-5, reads KAGVTQTPRYLIKTRGQQVTLSCSPISGHRSVSWYQQTPGQGLQFLFEYFSETQRNKGNFPGRFSGRQFSNSRSEMNVSTLELGDSALYLCASRRDQPSGETQYFGPGTRLLVL.

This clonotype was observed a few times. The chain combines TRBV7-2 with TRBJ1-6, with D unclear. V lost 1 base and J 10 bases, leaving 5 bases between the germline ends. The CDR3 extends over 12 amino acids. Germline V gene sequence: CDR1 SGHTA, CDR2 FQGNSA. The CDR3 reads CASSLGASPLHF. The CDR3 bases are TGTGCCAGCAGCTTAGGAGCCTCACCCCTCCACTTT. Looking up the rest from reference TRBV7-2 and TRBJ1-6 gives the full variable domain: GAGVSQSPSNKVTEKGKDVELRCDPISGHTALYWYRQSLGQGLEFLIYFQGNSAPDKSGLPSDRFSAERTGGSVSTLTIQRTQQEDSAVYLCASSLGASPLHFGNGTRLTVT.

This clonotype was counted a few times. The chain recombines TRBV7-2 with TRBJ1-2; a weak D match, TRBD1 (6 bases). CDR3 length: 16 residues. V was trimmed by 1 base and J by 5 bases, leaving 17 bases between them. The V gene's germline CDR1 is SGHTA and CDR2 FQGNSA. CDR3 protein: CASSLGTVVVKYGYTF. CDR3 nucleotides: TGTGCCAGCAGCTTAGGGACAGTGGTTGTAAAATATGGCTACACCTTC.

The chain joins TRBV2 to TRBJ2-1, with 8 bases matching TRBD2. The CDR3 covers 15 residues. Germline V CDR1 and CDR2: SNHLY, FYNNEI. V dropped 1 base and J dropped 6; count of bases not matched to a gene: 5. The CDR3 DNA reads TGTGCCAGCAGTGAAGGGCGCGGGAGGATCAATGAGCAGTTCTTC. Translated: CASSEGRGRINEQFF.

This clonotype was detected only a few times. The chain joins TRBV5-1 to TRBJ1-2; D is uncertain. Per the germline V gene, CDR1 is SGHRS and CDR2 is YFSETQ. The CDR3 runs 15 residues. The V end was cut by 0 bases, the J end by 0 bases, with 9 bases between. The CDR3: CASSLGLGANYGYTF. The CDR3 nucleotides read TGCGCCAGCAGCTTGGGGCTGGGTGCTAACTATGGCTACACCTTC.

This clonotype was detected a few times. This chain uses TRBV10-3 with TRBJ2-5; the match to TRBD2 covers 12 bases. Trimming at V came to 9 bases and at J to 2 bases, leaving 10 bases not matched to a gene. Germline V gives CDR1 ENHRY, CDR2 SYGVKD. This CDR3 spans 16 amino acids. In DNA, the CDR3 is TGTGCCATTGGAGATAGACTAGCGGGGGTACAAGAGACCCAGTACTTC. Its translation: CAIGDRLAGVQETQYF.

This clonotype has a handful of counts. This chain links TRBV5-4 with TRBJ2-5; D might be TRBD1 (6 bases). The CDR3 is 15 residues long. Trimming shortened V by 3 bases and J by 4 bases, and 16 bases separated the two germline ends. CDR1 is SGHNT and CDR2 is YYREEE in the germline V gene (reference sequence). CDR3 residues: CASSSHTGKGETQYF. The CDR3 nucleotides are TGTGCCAGCAGCTCCCACACAGGGAAGGGAGAGACCCAGTACTTC.

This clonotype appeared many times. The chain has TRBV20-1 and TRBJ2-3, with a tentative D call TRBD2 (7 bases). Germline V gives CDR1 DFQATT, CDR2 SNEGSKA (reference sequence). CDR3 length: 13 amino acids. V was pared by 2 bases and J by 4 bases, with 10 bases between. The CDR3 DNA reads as TGCAGTGCTAGAAAGGGGGGGCCAGATACGCAGTATTTT. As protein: CSARKGGPDTQYF.

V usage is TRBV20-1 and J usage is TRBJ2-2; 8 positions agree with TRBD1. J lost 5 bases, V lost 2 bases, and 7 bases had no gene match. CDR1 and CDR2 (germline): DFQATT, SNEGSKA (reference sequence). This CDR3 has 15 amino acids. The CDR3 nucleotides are TGCAGTGCTAGAATCAGACAGGGGTTGACCGGGGAGCTGTTTTTT. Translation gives CSARIRQGLTGELFF.

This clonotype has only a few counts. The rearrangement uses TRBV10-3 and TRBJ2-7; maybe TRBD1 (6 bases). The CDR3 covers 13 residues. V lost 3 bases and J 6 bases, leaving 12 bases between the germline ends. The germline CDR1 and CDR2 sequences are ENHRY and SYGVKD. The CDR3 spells CAISDQGLGEQYF. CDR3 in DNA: TGTGCCATCAGTGACCAGGGGTTGGGCGAGCAGTACTTC.

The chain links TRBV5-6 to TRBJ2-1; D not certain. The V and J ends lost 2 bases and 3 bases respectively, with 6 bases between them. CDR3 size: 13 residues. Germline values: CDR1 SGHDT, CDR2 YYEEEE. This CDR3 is CASSLRVYNEQFF. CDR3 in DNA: TGTGCCAGCAGCTTAAGAGTCTACAATGAGCAGTTCTTC.

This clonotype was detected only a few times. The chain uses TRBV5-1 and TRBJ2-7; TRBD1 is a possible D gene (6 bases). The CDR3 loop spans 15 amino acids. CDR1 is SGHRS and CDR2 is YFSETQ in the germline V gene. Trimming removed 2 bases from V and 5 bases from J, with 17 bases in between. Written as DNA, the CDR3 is TGCGCCAGCAGCTTCACCCCGGGACAAAGAAACGAGCAGTACTTC. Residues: CASSFTPGQRNEQYF.

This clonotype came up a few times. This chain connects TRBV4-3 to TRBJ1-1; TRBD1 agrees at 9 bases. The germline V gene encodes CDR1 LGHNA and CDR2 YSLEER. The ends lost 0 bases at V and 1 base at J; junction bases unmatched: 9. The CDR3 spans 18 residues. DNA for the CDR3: TGCGCCAGCAGCCAAGATTTTTACGGGACAGGGTCGAACACTGAAGCTTTCTTT. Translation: CASSQDFYGTGSNTEAFF.

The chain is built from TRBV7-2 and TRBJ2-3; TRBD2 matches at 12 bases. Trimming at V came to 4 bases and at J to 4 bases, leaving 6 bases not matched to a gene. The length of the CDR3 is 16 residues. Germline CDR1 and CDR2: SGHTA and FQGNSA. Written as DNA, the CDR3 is TGTGCCAGCAGCTACCGACTAGCGGGAGCCGCAGATACGCAGTATTTT. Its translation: CASSYRLAGAADTQYF.

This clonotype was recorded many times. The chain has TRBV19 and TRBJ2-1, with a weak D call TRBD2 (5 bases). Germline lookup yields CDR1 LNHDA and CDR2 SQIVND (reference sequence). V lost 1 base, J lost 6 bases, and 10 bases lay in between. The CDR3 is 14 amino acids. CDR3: CASSIGAGTNEQFF. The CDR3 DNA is TGTGCCAGTAGTATAGGGGCGGGTACCAATGAGCAGTTCTTC.

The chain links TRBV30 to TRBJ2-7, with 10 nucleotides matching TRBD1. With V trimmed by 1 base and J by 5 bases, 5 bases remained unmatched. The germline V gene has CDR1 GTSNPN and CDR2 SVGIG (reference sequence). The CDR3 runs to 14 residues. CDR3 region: CAWSGGTGAHEQYF. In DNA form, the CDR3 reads TGTGCCTGGAGTGGTGGGACAGGGGCCCACGAGCAGTACTTC.